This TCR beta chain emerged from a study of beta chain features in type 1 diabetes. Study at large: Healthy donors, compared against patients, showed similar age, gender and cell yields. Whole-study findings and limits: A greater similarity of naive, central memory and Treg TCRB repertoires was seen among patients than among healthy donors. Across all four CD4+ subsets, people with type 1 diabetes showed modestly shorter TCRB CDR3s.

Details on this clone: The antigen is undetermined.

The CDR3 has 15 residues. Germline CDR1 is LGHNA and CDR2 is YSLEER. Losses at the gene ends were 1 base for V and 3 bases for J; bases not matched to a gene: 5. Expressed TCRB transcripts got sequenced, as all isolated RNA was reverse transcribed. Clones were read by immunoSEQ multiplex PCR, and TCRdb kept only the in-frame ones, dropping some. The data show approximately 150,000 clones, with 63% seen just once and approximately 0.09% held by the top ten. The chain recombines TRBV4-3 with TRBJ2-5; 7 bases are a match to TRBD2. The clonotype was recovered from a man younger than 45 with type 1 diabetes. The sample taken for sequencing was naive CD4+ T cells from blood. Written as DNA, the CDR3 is TGCGCCAGCAGCCAAGTTGAGCGGGGCGAAGAGACCCAGTACTTC. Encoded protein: CASSQVERGEETQYF.